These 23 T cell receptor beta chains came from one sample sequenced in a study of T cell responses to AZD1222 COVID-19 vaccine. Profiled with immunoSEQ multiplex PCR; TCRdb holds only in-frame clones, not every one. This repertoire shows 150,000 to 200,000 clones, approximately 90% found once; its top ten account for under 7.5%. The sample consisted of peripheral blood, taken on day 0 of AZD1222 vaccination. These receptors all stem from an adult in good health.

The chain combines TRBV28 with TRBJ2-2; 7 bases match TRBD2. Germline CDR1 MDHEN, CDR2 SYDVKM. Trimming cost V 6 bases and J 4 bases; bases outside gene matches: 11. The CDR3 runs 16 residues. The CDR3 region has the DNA TGTGCCAGCAGCCCCTCGGGGAGGGCGGGCACCGGGGAGCTGTTTTTT. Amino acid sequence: CASSPSGRAGTGELFF.

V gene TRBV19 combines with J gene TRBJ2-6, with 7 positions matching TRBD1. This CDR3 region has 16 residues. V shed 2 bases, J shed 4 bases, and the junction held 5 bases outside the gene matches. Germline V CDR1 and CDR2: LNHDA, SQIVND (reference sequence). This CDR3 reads CASSILTGDGANVLTF. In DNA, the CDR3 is TGTGCCAGTAGTATACTTACAGGGGACGGGGCCAACGTCCTGACTTTC.

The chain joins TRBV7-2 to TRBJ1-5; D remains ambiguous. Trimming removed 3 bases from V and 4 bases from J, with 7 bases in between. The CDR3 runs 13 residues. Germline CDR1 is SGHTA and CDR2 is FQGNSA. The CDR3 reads CASSFKGNQPQHF. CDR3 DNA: TGTGCCAGCAGCTTCAAGGGAAATCAGCCCCAGCATTTT.

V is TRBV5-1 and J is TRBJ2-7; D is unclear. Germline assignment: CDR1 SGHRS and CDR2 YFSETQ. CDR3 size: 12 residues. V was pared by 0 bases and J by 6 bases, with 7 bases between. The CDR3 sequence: CASSLGLREQYF. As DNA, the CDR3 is TGCGCCAGCAGCTTGGGGTTACGCGAGCAGTACTTC.

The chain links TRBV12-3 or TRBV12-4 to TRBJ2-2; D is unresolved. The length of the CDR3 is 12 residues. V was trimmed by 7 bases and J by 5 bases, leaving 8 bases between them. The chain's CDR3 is CASILLTGELFF. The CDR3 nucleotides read TGTGCCAGCATCCTGCTGACCGGGGAGCTGTTTTTT.

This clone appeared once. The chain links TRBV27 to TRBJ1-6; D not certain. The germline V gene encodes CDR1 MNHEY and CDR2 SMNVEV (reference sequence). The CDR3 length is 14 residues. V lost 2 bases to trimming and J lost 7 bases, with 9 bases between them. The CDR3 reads CASSLGLRNSPLHF. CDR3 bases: TGTGCCAGCAGTTTAGGACTCAGAAATTCACCCCTCCACTTT.

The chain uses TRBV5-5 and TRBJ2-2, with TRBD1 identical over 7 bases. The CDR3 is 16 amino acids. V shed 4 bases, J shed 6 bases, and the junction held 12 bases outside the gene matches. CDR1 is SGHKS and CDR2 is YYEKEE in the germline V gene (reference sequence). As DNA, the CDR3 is TGTGCCAGCAGCCCCGATAGAAGACAGGGACCCGGGGAGCTGTTTTTT. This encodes CASSPDRRQGPGELFF.

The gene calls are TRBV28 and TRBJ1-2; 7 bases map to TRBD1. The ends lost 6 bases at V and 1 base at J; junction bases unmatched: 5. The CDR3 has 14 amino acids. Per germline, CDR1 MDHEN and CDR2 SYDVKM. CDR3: CASSRRGVNYGYTF. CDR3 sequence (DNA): TGTGCCAGCAGCCGCAGGGGGGTTAACTATGGCTACACCTTC.

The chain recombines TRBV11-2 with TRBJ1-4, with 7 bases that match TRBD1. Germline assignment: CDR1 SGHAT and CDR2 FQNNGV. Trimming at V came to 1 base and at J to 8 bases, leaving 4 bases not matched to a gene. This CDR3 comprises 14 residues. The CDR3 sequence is CASSLGQGGEKLFF. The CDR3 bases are TGTGCCAGCAGCTTAGGACAGGGCGGGGAAAAACTGTTTTTT.

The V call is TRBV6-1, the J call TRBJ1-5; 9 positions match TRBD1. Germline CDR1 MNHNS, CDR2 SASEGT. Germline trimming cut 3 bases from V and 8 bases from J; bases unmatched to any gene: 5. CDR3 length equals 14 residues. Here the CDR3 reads CASSEGQGPEPQHF. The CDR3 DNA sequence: TGTGCCAGCAGTGAGGGACAGGGTCCGGAGCCCCAGCATTTT.

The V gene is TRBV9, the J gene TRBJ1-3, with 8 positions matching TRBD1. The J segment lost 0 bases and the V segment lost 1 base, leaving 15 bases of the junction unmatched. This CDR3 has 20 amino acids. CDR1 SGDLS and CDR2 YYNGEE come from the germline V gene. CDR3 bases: TGTGCCAGCAGCGTACGCCAGGGGGCGACCGGACCGAACTCTGGAAACACCATATATTTT. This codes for CASSVRQGATGPNSGNTIYF.

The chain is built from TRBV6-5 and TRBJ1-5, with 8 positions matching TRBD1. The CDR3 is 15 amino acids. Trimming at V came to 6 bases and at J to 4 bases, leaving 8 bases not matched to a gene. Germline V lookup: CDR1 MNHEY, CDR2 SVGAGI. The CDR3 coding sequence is TGTGCCAGCAGCAACGGACAGGGAGGGAATCAGCCCCAGCATTTT. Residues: CASSNGQGGNQPQHF.

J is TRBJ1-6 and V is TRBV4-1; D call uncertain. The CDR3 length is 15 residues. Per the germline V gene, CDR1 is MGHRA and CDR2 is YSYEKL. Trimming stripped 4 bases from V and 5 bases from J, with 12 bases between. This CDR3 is CASSRTYLNNSPLHF. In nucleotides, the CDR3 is TGCGCCAGCAGCCGGACGTATCTCAATAATTCACCCCTCCACTTT.

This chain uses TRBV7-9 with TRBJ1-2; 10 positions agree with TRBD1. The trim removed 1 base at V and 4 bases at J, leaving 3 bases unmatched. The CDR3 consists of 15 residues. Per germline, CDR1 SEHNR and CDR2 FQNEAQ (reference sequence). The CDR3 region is CASSLGDRGTYGYTF. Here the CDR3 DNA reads TGTGCCAGCAGCTTAGGGGACAGGGGAACCTATGGCTACACCTTC.

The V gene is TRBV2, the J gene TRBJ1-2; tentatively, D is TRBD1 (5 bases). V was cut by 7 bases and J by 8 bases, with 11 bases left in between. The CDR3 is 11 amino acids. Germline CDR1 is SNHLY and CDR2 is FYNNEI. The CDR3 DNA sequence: TGTGCCAGCAATGGGGACCGCGGCTACACCTTC. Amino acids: CASNGDRGYTF.

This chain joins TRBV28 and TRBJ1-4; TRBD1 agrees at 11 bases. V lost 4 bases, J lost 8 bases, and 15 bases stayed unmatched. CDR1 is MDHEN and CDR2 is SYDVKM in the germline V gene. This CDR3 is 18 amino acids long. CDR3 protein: CASSSRTGGTDRREKLFF. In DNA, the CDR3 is TGTGCCAGCAGTTCTCGGACAGGGGGCACCGACCGGCGAGAAAAACTGTTTTTT.

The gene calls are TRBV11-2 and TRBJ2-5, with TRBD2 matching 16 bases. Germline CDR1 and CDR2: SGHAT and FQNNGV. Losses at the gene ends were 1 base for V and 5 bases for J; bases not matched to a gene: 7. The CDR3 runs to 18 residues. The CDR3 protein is CASSLVGTSGGAAETQYF. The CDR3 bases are TGTGCCAGCAGCTTAGTTGGGACTAGCGGGGGGGCGGCGGAGACCCAGTACTTC. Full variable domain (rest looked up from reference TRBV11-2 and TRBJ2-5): EAGVAQSPRYKIIEKRQSVAFWCNPISGHATLYWYQQILGQGPKLLIQFQNNGVVDDSQLPKDRFSAERLKGVDSTLKIQPAKLEDSAVYLCASSLVGTSGGAAETQYFGPGTRLLVL.

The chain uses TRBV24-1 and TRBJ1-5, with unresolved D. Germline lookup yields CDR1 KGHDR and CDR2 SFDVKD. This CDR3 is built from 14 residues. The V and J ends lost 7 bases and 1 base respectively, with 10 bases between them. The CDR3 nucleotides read TGTGCCACCAGGGACGCCGGAAGCAATCAGCCCCAGCATTTT. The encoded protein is CATRDAGSNQPQHF.

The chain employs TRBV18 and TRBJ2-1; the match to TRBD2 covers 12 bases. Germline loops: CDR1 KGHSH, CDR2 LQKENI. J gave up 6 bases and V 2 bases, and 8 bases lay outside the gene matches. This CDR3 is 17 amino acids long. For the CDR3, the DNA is TGTGCCAGCTCACCAGCCTCTCTAGCGGGGGGGCCCAATGAGCAGTTCTTC. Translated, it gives CASSPASLAGGPNEQFF.

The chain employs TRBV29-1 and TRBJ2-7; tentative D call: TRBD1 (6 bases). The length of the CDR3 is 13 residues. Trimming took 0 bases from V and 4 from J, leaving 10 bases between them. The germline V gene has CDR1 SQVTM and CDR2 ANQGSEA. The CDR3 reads CSVEDNRGYEQYF. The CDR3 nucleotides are TGCAGCGTTGAAGATAATAGGGGGTACGAGCAGTACTTC.

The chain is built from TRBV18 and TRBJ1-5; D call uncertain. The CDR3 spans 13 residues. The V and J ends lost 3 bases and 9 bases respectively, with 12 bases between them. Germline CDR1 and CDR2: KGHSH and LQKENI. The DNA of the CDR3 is TGTGCCAGCTCACCCATCCCGTCAGGGCCCCAGCATTTT. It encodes CASSPIPSGPQHF.

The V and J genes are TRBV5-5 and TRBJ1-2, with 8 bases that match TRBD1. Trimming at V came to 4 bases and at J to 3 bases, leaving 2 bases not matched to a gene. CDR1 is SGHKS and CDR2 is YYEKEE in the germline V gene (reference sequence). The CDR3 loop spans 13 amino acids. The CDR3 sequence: CASSMTGDYGYTF. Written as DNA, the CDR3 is TGTGCCAGCAGCATGACAGGGGACTATGGCTACACCTTC.

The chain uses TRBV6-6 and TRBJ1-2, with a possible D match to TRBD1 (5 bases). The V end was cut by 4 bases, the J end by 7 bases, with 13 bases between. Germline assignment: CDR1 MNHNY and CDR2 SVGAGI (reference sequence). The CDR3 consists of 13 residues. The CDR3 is CASSSLDKGGYTF. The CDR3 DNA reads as TGTGCCAGCAGTTCCTTGGACAAGGGTGGCTACACCTTC.